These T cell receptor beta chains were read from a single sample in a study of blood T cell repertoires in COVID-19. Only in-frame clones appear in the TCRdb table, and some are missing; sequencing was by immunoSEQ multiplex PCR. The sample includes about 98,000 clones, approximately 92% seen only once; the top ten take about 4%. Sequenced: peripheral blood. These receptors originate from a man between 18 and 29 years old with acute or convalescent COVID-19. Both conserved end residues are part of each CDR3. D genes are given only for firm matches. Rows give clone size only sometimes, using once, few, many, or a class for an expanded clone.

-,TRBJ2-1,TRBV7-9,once,TGTGCCAGCAGCTCCTCGGGAAGAACAGGGATATACACAATAAATGAGCAGTTCTTC,CASSSSGRTGIYTINEQFF
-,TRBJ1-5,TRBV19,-,TGTGCCAGTAACGATCGCAGGTATAGCAATCAGCCCCAGCATTTT,CASNDRRYSNQPQHF
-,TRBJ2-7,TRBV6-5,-,TGTGCCAGTAAGGGGGGGCGGGGTGGCTACGAGCAGTACTTC,CASKGGRGGYEQYF
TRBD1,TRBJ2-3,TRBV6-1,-,TGTGCCAGCAGTGAGGACAGGGGGTATCCCACAGATACGCAGTATTTT,CASSEDRGYPTDTQYF
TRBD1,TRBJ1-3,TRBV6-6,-,TGTGCCAGCAGTTGGGACAGGGGGGGAAACACCATATATTTT,CASSWDRGGNTIYF
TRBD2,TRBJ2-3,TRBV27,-,TGTGCCAGCATTTCCGGGGGGGGGCCCACAGATACGCAGTATTTT,CASISGGGPTDTQYF
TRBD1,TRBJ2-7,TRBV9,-,TGTGCCAGCAGCGCCCGACAGGGGGTCCGACACGAGCAGTACTTC,CASSARQGVRHEQYF
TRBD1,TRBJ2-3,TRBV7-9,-,TGTGCCAGCAGCTCGAACAGGGGAGATACGCAGTATTTT,CASSSNRGDTQYF
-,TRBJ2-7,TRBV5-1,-,TGCGCCAGCAGCTTGGCGCAGGGATGGGAGCAGTACTTC,CASSLAQGWEQYF
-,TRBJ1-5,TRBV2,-,TGTGCCAGCAGGACATCCTTTAAGGGCAATCAGCCCCAGCATTTT,CASRTSFKGNQPQHF
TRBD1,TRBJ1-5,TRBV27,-,TGTGCCAGCAGATCCGGGACAGGGCATCAGCCCCAGCATTTT,CASRSGTGHQPQHF
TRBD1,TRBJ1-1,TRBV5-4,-,TGTGCCAGCAGCTTGGCCACCCAAGGACAGGGGCGCACTGAAGCTTTCTTT,CASSLATQGQGRTEAFF
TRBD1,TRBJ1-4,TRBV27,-,TGTGCCAGCAGTACCTGGACAGGGGGCGCGAGGTCCACGGAAAAACTGTTTTTT,CASSTWTGGARSTEKLFF
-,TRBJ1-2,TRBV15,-,TGTGCCACCAGCAGACGCCCAGGACAGTCTCGAGGCTACACCTTC,CATSRRPGQSRGYTF
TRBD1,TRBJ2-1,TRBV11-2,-,TGTGCCAGCAGCCACATCCTTGGGACAGGGCGTAATGAGCAGTTCTTC,CASSHILGTGRNEQFF
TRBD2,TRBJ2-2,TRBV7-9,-,TGTGCCAGCAGCACCTCTAGCGGGGGTAACACCGGGGAGCTGTTTTTT,CASSTSSGGNTGELFF
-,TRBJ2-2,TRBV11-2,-,TGTGCCAGCAGCTTAAATGGCCAGTCCACCGGGGAGCTGTTTTTT,CASSLNGQSTGELFF
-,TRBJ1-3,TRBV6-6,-,TGTGCCAGCAGTCTGCGACAGATTACCGAACCCCCTGGAAACACCATATATTTT,CASSLRQITEPPGNTIYF
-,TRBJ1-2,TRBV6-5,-,TGTGCCAGCAGATCGCAGGGCCCTGGGAATGGCTACACCTTC,CASRSQGPGNGYTF
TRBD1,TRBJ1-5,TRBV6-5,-,TGTGCCACCTCCGACCGACAGGGGATTAGTCAGCCCCAGCATTTT,CATSDRQGISQPQHF
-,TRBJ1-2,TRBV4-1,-,TGCGCCAGCACTCGGGGGGGTTCCGACTATGGCTACACCTTC,CASTRGGSDYGYTF
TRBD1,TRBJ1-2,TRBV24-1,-,TGTGCCACCAGTGATCCAGGGGGCGCGGGTGGCTACACCTTC,CATSDPGGAGGYTF
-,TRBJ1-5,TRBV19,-,TGTGCCAGTATGAACAGGAACGCTCAGCCCCAGCATTTT,CASMNRNAQPQHF
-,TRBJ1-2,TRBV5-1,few,TGCGCCAGCAGCTTGGTCCTCGGGGTTAACTATGGCTACACCTTC,CASSLVLGVNYGYTF
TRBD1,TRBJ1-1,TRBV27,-,TGTGCCAGCAGTTGGGACAGGGGTTCGGGGGACACTGAAGCTTTCTTT,CASSWDRGSGDTEAFF
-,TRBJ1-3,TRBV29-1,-,TGCAGCACTGCCGGGACAAACCCCGGTGGTGGAAACACCATATATTTT,CSTAGTNPGGGNTIYF
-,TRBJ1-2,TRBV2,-,TGTGCCAGCATCCCCGGGAGGCCGAGCTATGGCTACACCTTC,CASIPGRPSYGYTF
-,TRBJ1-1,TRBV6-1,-,TGTGCCAGCAGTGTGGTTGGGGGGTTTGCGGGCACTGAAGCTTTCTTT,CASSVVGGFAGTEAFF
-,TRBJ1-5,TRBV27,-,TGTGCCAGCAGTCCTACCGTAAGTCAGCCCCAGCATTTT,CASSPTVSQPQHF
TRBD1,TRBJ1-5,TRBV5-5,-,TGTGCCAGCAGCTTGTTCCAGGGGGGTTTTAGTAATCAGCCCCAGCATTTT,CASSLFQGGFSNQPQHF
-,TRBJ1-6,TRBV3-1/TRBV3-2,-,TGTGCCAGCAGCCAGAGCTCCTATAATTCACCCCTCCACTTT,CASSQSSYNSPLHF
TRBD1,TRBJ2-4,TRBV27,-,TGTGCCAGCAGTTCCCGTCCCGGGACAGGGACCCTAGCCAAAAACATTCAGTACTTC,CASSSRPGTGTLAKNIQYF
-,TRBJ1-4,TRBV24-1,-,TGTGCCACCGGGTCCGGGGAAAAACTGTTTTTT,CATGSGEKLFF
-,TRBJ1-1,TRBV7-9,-,TGTGCCAGCAGCTTCGGGGGGAAATCGAACACTGAAGCTTTCTTT,CASSFGGKSNTEAFF
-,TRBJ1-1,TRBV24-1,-,TGTGCCACCAGTGATTCAAGAACAGGGCGGACTGAAGCTTTCTTT,CATSDSRTGRTEAFF
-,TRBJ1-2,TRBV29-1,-,TGCAGCGTTGCCCGGGGGGGAGCTAACTATGGCTACACCTTC,CSVARGGANYGYTF
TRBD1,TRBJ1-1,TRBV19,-,TGTGCCAGTAGTATCGACAGGGTGAACACTGAAGCTTTCTTT,CASSIDRVNTEAFF
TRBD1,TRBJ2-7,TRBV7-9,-,TGTGCCAGCTCCTCGGGGACAGGGCCCTACGAGCAGTACTTC,CASSSGTGPYEQYF
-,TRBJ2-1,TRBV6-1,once,TGTGCCAGCAGTGAATTTTACTTTGGCTCCTACAATGAGCAGTTCTTC,CASSEFYFGSYNEQFF
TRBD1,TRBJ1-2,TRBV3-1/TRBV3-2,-,TGTGCCAGCAGCCAACAATCCGGGACAGGAGCCTATGGCTACACCTTC,CASSQQSGTGAYGYTF
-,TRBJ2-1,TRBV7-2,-,TGTGCCAGCAGCTCCCAGGGTGGCGTTAACAATGAGCAGTTCTTC,CASSSQGGVNNEQFF
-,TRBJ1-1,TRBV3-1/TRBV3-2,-,TGTGCCTGCCGACGAGGCACTGAAGCTTTCTTT,CACRRGTEAFF
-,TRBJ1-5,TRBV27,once,TGTGCCAGCAGTTTATCCCCCAATCCCACGGGAGGCAGCAATCAGCCCCAGCATTTT,CASSLSPNPTGGSNQPQHF
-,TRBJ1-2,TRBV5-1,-,TGCGCCAGCAGCTCCTCGGGAGAAGTAAATGGCTACACCTTC,CASSSSGEVNGYTF
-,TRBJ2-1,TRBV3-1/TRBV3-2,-,TGTGCCAGCAGCCAAAGAGGGGTCCTAGCGACCTACAATGAGCAGTTCTTC,CASSQRGVLATYNEQFF
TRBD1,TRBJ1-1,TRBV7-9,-,TGTGCCAGCAGCGCCGACAGGGCAAACACTGAAGCTTTCTTT,CASSADRANTEAFF
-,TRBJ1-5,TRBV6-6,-,TGTGCCAGCAGCCCCCAGCGGAATAGCAATCAGCCCCAGCATTTT,CASSPQRNSNQPQHF
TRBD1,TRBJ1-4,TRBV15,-,TGTGCCACCAGGACAGGGTCGGGAGAAAAACTGTTTTTT,CATRTGSGEKLFF
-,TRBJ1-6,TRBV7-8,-,TGTGCCAGCAGCTTAGGCGCGGTCTGGGGCGGACGGGATTCACCCCTCCACTTT,CASSLGAVWGGRDSPLHF
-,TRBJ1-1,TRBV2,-,TGTGCCAGCAGAAGTTACAGGGTCGACCTGAACACTGAAGCTTTCTTT,CASRSYRVDLNTEAFF
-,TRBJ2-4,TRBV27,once,TGTGCCAGCAGTTTTGTAGGAGGGAACATTCAGTACTTC,CASSFVGGNIQYF
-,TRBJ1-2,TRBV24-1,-,TGTGCCACCAGTGATTCCCGGGGATCCTATGGCTACACCTTC,CATSDSRGSYGYTF
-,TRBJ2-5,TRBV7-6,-,TGTGCCAGCAGCTTAGCGTGGGCGGGAAGCCAAGAGACCCAGTACTTC,CASSLAWAGSQETQYF
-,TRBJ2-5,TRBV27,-,TGTGCCAGCAGTTTATTCTCAGCGAGGGTCCAACACTTC,CASSLFSARVQHF
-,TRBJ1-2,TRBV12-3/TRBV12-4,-,TGTGCCAGCAGTCCCACGGGGAACTATGGCTACACCTTC,CASSPTGNYGYTF
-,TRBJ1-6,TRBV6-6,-,TGTGCCAGCAGTTCCTCCGAGAGACAGAATAATTCACCCCTCCACTTT,CASSSSERQNNSPLHF
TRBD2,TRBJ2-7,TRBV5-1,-,TGCGCCAGCAGCTTGGGGCCTAGCGGGAGTACCTACGAGCAGTACTTC,CASSLGPSGSTYEQYF
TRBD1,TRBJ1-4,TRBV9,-,TGTGCCAGCAGCCTAGGACAGGCTAGGACTAATGAAAAACTGTTTTTT,CASSLGQARTNEKLFF
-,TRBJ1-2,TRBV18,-,TGTGCCAGCTCACCACAGCCCGGGAACTATGGCTACACCTTC,CASSPQPGNYGYTF